The 2 T cell receptor beta chains in this list originate from one sample, sequenced in a study of blood T cell repertoires in COVID-19. This table comes from immunoSEQ multiplex PCR, and its TCRdb copy is limited to in-frame clones, with some not included. The table records about 210,000 clones, approximately 90% of them present only once. The sequencing input was peripheral blood. These receptors were collected from a man aged 35 to 55 with acute or convalescent COVID-19.

The rearrangement joins TRBV29-1 to TRBJ1-2; TRBD1 matches 7 bases. The ends lost 7 bases at V and 4 bases at J; junction bases unmatched: 3. From germline, CDR1 is SQVTM and CDR2 ANQGSEA. This CDR3 comprises 11 residues. The CDR3 DNA reads TGCAGCGCCGCAGGGGGCTATGGCTACACCTTC. This sequence encodes CSAAGGYGYTF.

This chain links TRBV6-5 with TRBJ1-5, with D perhaps matching TRBD1 (5 bases). V was shortened by 6 bases and J by 9 bases, with 18 bases between the two germline ends. This CDR3 region has 14 residues. CDR1 is MNHEY and CDR2 is SVGAGI in the germline V gene. CDR3 sequence (DNA): TGTGCCAGCAGCAAACAGGATACCAATGGGCCCCAGCATTTT. Protein product: CASSKQDTNGPQHF.